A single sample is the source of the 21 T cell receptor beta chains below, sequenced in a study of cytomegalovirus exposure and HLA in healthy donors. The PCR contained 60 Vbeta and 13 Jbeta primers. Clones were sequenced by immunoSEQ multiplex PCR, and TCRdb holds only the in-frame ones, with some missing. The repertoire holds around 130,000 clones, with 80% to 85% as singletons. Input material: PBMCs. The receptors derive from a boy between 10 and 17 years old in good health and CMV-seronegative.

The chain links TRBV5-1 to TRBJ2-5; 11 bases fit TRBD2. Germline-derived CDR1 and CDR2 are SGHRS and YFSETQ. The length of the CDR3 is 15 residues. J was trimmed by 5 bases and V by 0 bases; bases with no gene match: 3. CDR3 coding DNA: TGCGCCAGCAGCTTGGTTACTAGCGGGAGTGAGACCCAGTACTTC. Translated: CASSLVTSGSETQYF.

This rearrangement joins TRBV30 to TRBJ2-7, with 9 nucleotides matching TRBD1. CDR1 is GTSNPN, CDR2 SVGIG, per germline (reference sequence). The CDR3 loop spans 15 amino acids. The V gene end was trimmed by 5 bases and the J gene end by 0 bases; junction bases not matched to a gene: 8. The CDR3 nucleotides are TGTGCCTGGGGACGGAGACAGGGGGGCTCCTACGAGCAGTACTTC. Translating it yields CAWGRRQGGSYEQYF. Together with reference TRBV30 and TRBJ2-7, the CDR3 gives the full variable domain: SQTIHQWPATLVQPVGSPLSLECTVEGTSNPNLYWYRQAAGRGLQLLFYSVGIGQISSEVPQNLSASRPQDRQFILSSKKLLLSDSGFYLCAWGRRQGGSYEQYFGPGTRLTVT.

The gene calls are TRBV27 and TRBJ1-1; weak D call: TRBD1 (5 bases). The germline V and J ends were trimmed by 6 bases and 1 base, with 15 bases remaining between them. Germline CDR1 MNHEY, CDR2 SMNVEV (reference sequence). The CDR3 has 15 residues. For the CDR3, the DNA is TGTGCCAGCAGGGACACCTATGGGCGGAACACTGAAGCTTTCTTT. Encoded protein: CASRDTYGRNTEAFF.

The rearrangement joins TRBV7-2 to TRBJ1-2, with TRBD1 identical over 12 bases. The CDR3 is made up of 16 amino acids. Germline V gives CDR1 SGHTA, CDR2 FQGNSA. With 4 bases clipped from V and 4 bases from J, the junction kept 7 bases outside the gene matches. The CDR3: CASSYPGQGAVYGYTF. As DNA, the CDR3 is TGTGCCAGCAGCTACCCGGGACAGGGGGCCGTCTATGGCTACACCTTC.

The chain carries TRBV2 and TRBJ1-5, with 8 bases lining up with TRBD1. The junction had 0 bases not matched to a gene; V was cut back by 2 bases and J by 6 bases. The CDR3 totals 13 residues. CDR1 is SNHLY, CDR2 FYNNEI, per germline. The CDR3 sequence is CASSETGGQPQHF. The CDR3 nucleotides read TGTGCCAGCAGTGAAACAGGGGGTCAGCCCCAGCATTTT. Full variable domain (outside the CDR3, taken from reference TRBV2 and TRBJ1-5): EPEVTQTPSHQVTQMGQEVILRCVPISNHLYFYWYRQILGQKVEFLVSFYNNEISEKSEIFDDQFSVERPDGSNFTLKIRSTKLEDSAMYFCASSETGGQPQHFGDGTRLSIL.

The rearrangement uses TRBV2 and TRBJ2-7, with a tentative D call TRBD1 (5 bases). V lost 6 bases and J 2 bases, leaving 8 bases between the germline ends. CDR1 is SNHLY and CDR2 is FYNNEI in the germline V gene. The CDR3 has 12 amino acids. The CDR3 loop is CASRAGTYEQYF. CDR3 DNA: TGTGCCAGCAGGGCAGGGACCTACGAGCAGTACTTC.

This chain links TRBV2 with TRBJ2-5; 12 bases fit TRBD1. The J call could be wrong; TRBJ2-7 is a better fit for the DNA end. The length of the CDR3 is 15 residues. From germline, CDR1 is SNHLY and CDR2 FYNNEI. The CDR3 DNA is TGTGCCAGCGAGGGCCGGGACAGGGGGCAAGACGAGCAGTACTTC. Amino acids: CASEGRDRGQDEQYF.

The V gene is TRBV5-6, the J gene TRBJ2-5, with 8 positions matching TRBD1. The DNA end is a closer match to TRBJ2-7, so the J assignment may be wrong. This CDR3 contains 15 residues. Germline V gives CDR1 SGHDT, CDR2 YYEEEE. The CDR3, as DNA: TGTGCCAGCAGCTTTGGGACAGGCACTTCCTACGAGCAGTACTTC. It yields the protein CASSFGTGTSYEQYF.

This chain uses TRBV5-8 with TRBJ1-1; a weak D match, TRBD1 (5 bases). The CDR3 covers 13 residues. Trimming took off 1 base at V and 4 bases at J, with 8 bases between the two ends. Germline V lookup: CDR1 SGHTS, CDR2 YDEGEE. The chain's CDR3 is CASSLLQGTEAFF. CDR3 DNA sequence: TGTGCCAGCAGCTTGTTGCAGGGCACTGAAGCTTTCTTT. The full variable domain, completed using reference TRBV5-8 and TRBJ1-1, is EAGVTQSPTHLIKTRGQQATLRCSPISGHTSVYWYQQALGLGLQFLLWYDEGEERNRGNFPPRFSGRQFPNYSSELNVNALELEDSALYLCASSLLQGTEAFFGQGTRLTVV.

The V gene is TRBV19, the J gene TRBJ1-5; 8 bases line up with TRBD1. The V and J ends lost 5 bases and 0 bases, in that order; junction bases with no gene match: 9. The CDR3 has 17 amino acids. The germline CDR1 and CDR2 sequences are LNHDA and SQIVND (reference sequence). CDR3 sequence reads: CASSGVTGAVSNQPQHF. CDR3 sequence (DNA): TGTGCCAGTAGTGGGGTGACAGGGGCTGTTAGCAATCAGCCCCAGCATTTT. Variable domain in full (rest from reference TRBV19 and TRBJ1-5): DGGITQSPKYLFRKEGQNVTLSCEQNLNHDAMYWYRQDPGQGLRLIYYSQIVNDFQKGDIAEGYSVSREKKESFPLTVTSAQKNPTAFYLCASSGVTGAVSNQPQHFGDGTRLSIL.

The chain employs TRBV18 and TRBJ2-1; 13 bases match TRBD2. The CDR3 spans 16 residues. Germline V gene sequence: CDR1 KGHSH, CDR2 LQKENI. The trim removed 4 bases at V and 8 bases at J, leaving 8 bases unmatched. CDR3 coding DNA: TGTGCCAGCTCACGAGCCGGGACTAGCGGGATGTATGAGCAGTTCTTC. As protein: CASSRAGTSGMYEQFF.

The CDR3 here is CASYGGRAYEQYF. The DNA of the CDR3 is TGTGCCTCCTACGGCGGGAGAGCCTACGAGCAGTACTTC. V usage is TRBV30 and J usage is TRBJ2-7; 7 positions agree with TRBD2. V shed 7 bases, J shed 2 bases, and the junction held 8 bases outside the gene matches. Germline V gives CDR1 GTSNPN, CDR2 SVGIG (reference sequence). The CDR3 loop spans 13 amino acids.

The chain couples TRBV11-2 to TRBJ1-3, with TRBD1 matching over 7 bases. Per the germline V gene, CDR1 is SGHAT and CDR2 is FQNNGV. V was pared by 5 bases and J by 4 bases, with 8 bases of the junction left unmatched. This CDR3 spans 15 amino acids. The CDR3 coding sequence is TGTGCCAGCAGCGCAGACAGGGCAGCGGGAAACACCATATATTTT. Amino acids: CASSADRAAGNTIYF.

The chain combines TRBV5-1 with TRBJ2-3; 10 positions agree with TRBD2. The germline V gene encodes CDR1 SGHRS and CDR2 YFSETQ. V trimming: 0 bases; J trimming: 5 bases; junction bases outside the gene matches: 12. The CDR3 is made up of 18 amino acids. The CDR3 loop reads CASSLGILGVAGGDTQYF. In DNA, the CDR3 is TGCGCCAGCAGCTTGGGGATACTCGGAGTAGCGGGAGGAGATACGCAGTATTTT. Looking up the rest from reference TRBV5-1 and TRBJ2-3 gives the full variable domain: KAGVTQTPRYLIKTRGQQVTLSCSPISGHRSVSWYQQTPGQGLQFLFEYFSETQRNKGNFPGRFSGRQFSNSRSEMNVSTLELGDSALYLCASSLGILGVAGGDTQYFGPGTRLTVL.

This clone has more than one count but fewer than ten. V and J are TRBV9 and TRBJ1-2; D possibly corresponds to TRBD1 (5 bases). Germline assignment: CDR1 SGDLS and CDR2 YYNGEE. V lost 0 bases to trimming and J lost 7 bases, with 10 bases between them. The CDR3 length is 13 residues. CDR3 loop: CASSVEGRPGYTF. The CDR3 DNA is TGTGCCAGCAGCGTAGAGGGGCGGCCTGGCTACACCTTC.

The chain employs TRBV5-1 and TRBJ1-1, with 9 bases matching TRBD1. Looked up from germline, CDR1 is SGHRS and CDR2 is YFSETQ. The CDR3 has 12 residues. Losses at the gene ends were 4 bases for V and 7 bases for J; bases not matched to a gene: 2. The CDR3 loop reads CASSPTGGEAFF. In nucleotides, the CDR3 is TGCGCCAGCAGCCCGACAGGGGGTGAAGCTTTCTTT.

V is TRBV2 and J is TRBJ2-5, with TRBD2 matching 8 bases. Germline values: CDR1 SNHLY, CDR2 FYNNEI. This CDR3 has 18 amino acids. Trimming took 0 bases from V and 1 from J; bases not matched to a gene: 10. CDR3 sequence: CASSEASRGGRLQETQYF. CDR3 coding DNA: TGTGCCAGCAGTGAAGCCTCTCGGGGCGGGAGGCTCCAAGAGACCCAGTACTTC.

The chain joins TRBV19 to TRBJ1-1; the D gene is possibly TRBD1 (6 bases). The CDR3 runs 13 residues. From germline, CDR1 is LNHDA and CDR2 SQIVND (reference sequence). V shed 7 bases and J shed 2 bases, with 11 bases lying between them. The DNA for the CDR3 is TGTGCCAGTAAGACAGGTGGAAACACTGAAGCTTTCTTT. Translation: CASKTGGNTEAFF.

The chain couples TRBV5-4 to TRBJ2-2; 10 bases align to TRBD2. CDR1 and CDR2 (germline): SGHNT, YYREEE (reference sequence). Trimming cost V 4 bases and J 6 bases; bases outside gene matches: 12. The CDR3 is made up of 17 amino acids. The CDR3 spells CASSRSGTSGNSGELFF. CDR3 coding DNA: TGTGCCAGCAGCCGAAGTGGTACTAGCGGGAATTCCGGGGAGCTGTTTTTT.

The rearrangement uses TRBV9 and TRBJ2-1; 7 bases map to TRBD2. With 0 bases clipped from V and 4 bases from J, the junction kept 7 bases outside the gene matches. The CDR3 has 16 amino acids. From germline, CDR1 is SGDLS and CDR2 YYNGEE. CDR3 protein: CASSVEFGTTYNEQFF. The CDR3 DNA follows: TGTGCCAGCAGCGTAGAATTTGGGACTACTTACAATGAGCAGTTCTTC.

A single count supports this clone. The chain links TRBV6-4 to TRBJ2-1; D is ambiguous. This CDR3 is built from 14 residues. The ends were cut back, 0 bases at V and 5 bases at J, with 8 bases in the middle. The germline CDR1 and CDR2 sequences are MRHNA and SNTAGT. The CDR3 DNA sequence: TGTGCCAGCAGTGACTCGAGACTGGACAATGAGCAGTTCTTC. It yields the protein CASSDSRLDNEQFF.